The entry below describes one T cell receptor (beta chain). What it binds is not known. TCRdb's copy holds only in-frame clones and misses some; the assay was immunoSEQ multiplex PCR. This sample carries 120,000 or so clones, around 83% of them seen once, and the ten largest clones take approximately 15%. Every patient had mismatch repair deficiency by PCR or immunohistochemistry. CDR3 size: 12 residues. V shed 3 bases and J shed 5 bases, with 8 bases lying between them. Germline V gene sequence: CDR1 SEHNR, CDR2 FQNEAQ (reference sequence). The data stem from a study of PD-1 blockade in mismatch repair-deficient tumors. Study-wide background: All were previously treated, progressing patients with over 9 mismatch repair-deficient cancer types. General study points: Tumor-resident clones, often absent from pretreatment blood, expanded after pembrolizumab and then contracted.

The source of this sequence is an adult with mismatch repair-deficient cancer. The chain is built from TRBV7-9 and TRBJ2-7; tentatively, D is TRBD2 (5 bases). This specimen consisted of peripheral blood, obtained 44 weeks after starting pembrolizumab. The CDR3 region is CASSFSTNEQYF. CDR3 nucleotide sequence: TGTGCCAGCAGCTTTTCGACTAACGAGCAGTACTTC.